This T cell receptor (beta chain) was found in a study of blood T cell repertoires in COVID-19. Ages ranged from about 18 to 89 years, with residence in 24 US areas. Clinical history as reported by participants underpinned cohort assignment. V was pared by 6 bases and J by 2 bases, with 16 bases between. Looked up from germline, CDR1 is WSHSY and CDR2 is SAAADI. The length of the CDR3 is 15 residues. Per the study methods: Quantification of nucleated cells was approximated via reference gene primer amplification. Clones were read by immunoSEQ multiplex PCR, and TCRdb kept only the in-frame ones, dropping some. Clone size and V and J calls were adopted from that table, with D and trimming inferred from the DNA. This sample yields approximately 440,000 clones, of which 80% to 95% are seen a single time; under 0.7% belongs to the top ten.

The rearrangement uses TRBV10-2 and TRBJ2-5; TRBD2 might be the D (5 bases). The material sequenced was PBMCs or T cells enriched from blood (not recorded which). The TCR was taken from a man between 18 and 29 years old who had recovered from COVID-19. Here the CDR3 DNA reads TGCGCCAGCAGGGACTGGAATATCAAACAAGAGACCCAGTACTTC. Translation: CASRDWNIKQETQYF.